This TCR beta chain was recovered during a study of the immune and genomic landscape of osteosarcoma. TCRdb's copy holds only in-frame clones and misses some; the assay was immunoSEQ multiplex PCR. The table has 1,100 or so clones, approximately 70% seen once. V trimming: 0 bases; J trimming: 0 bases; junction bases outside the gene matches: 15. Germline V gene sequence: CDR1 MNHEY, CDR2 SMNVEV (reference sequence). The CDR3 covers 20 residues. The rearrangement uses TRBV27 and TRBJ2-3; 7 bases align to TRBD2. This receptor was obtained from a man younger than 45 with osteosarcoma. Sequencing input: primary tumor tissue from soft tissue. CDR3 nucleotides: TGTGCCAGCAGTTTATCGATACGAAGCGGGACCCGGAGAAGCACAGATACGCAGTATTTT. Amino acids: CASSLSIRSGTRRSTDTQYF.